This TCR beta chain emerged from a study of T cell changes during pregnancy in multiple sclerosis. V gave up 5 bases and J gave up 4 bases; unmatched junction bases: 5. CDR3 length: 14 amino acids. Germline assignment: CDR1 MDHEN and CDR2 SYDVKM. Assay: immunoSEQ multiplex PCR; the TCRdb copy retains only in-frame clones and omits some. The sample shows 85,000 to 130,000 clones, over 85% of them seen only once. The sample in question was peripheral blood, obtained in the second trimester of pregnancy. The chain recombines TRBV28 with TRBJ1-5; 7 nucleotides align to TRBD1. This receptor was taken from a female donor with multiple sclerosis, enrolled in a pregnancy study. The CDR3: CASSAGGRNQPQHF. The DNA of the CDR3 is TGTGCCAGCAGTGCAGGGGGACGAAATCAGCCCCAGCATTTT.